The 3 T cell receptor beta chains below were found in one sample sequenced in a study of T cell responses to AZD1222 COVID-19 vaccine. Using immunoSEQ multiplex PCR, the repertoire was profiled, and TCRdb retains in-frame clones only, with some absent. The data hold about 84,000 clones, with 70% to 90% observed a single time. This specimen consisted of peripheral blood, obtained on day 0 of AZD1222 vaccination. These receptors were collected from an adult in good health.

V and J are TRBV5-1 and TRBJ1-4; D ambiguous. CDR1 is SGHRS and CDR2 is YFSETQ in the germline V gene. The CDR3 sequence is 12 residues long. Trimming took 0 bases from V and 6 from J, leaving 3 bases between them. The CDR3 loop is CASSLDDEKLFF. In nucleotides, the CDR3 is TGCGCCAGCAGCTTGGACGATGAAAAACTGTTTTTT.

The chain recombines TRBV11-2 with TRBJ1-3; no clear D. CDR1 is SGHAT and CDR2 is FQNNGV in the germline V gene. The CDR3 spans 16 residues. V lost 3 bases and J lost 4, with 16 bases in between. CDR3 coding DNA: TGTGCCAGCAGCTTTCTATTCGGGGTGGAAGGAAACACCATATATTTT. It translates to CASSFLFGVEGNTIYF. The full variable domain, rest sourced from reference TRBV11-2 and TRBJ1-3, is EAGVAQSPRYKIIEKRQSVAFWCNPISGHATLYWYQQILGQGPKLLIQFQNNGVVDDSQLPKDRFSAERLKGVDSTLKIQPAKLEDSAVYLCASSFLFGVEGNTIYFGEGSWLTVV.

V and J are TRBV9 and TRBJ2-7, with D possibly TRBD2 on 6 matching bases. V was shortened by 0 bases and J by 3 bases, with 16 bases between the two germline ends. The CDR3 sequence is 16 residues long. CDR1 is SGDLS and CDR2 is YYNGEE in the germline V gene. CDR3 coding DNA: TGTGCCAGCAGCGTAGGCATCGGGACTGATAACTACGAGCAGTACTTC. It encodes CASSVGIGTDNYEQYF. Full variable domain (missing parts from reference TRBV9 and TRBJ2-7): DSGVTQTPKHLITATGQRVTLRCSPRSGDLSVYWYQQSLDQGLQFLIQYYNGEERAKGNILERFSAQQFPDLHSELNLSSLELGDSALYFCASSVGIGTDNYEQYFGPGTRLTVT.